This entry is about one TCR beta chain. V was clipped by 0 bases and J by 7 bases; unmatched bases: 7. Germline CDR1 ENHRY, CDR2 SYGVKD. The length of the CDR3 is 16 residues. Produced via immunoSEQ multiplex PCR; TCRdb's table is partial and in-frame only. The top ten hold 9.5% to 12% of the sample, which has roughly 79,000 clones, around 90% seen once. The data were taken from a study of OX40 agonist ivuxolimab in advanced cancers. This sequence originates from an adult with an advanced solid tumor such as melanoma, head and neck, liver or kidney cancer. The rearrangement joins TRBV10-3 to TRBJ2-1; 9 positions agree with TRBD1. The input for sequencing was CD4+ or CD8+ T cells sorted from blood, taken in a trial of the OX40 agonist ivuxolimab. The DNA for the CDR3 is TGTGCCATCAGTGAGTCAGGAGGACAGGGGAGGAATGAGCAGTTCTTC. Its translation: CAISESGGQGRNEQFF.